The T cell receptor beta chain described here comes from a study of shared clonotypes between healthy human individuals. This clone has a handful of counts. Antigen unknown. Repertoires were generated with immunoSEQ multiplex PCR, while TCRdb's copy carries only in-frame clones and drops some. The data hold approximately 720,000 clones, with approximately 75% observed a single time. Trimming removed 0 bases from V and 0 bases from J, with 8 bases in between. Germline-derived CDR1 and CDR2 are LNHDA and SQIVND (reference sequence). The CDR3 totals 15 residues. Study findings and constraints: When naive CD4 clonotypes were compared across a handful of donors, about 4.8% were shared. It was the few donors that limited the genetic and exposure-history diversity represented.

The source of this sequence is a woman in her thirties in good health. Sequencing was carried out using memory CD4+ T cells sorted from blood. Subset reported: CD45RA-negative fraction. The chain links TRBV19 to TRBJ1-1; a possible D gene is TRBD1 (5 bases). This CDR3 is CASSIEGLVNTEAFF. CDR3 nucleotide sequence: TGTGCCAGTAGTATAGAGGGACTGGTGAACACTGAAGCTTTCTTT.